This T cell receptor (beta chain) is drawn from a study of blood T cell repertoires in COVID-19. The wider study: Sites in the United States, Italy and Spain provided acute and convalescent COVID-19 samples. The analysed material was cDNA or gDNA that came from T cells, B-cell-depleted T cells, or PBMCs.

Per the original data handling: The authors estimated nucleated cell counts from reference gene primer amplification. This table comes from immunoSEQ multiplex PCR, and its TCRdb copy is limited to in-frame clones, with some not included. The V and J calls and clone size are taken from that table; D and trimming were inferred from the DNA. The sample contains 180,000 or so clones, around 90% of which appear only once. This CDR3 has 16 amino acids. The junction had 9 bases not matched to a gene; V was cut back by 4 bases and J by 6 bases. Germline CDR1 is LNHDA and CDR2 is SQIVND (reference sequence).

The specimen was peripheral blood. The chain employs TRBV19 and TRBJ2-3; 11 bases are a match to TRBD2. The receptor's source is a man aged 45 to 65 with acute or convalescent COVID-19. Here the CDR3 DNA reads TGTGCCAGTAGTACGGGACTAGCGGTTGCGGTTGATACGCAGTATTTT. Its translation: CASSTGLAVAVDTQYF.